This T cell receptor (beta chain) was sequenced in a study of PD-1 blockade in classical Hodgkin lymphoma. This clone was recorded once. Its antigen is as yet unknown. Sequencing used immunoSEQ multiplex PCR; TCRdb keeps in-frame clones, though not all of them. The sample has about 21,000 clones; over 70% are singletons. Study-level results: Complete responders entered with baseline diversity on par with newly diagnosed patients, the results showed. A reduction in baseline TCR diversity was reportedly seen in newly diagnosed patients relative to healthy donors.

Noted time point: cycle 4 day 1 (C4D1), after more than five weeks of nivolumab. Exposure to brentuximab vedotin varied, and each patient had relapsed following autologous stem cell transplantation. Patients' outcomes at their best amounted to complete response, partial response or progressive disease. Sequencing used peripheral blood mononuclear cells (PBMCs), obtained before the fourth cycle of nivolumab. The receptor comes from a human donor with classical Hodgkin lymphoma.

Here the CDR3 reads CASSKLRTSGSSGANVLTF. As DNA, the CDR3 is TGTGCCAGCAGCAAACTGCGGACTAGCGGGAGCTCTGGGGCCAACGTCCTGACTTTC. The V call is TRBV21-1, the J call TRBJ2-6; the table's D call, TRBD2, was not checked against the DNA. TRBV21-1 corresponds to a pseudogene. This CDR3 is built from 19 residues.